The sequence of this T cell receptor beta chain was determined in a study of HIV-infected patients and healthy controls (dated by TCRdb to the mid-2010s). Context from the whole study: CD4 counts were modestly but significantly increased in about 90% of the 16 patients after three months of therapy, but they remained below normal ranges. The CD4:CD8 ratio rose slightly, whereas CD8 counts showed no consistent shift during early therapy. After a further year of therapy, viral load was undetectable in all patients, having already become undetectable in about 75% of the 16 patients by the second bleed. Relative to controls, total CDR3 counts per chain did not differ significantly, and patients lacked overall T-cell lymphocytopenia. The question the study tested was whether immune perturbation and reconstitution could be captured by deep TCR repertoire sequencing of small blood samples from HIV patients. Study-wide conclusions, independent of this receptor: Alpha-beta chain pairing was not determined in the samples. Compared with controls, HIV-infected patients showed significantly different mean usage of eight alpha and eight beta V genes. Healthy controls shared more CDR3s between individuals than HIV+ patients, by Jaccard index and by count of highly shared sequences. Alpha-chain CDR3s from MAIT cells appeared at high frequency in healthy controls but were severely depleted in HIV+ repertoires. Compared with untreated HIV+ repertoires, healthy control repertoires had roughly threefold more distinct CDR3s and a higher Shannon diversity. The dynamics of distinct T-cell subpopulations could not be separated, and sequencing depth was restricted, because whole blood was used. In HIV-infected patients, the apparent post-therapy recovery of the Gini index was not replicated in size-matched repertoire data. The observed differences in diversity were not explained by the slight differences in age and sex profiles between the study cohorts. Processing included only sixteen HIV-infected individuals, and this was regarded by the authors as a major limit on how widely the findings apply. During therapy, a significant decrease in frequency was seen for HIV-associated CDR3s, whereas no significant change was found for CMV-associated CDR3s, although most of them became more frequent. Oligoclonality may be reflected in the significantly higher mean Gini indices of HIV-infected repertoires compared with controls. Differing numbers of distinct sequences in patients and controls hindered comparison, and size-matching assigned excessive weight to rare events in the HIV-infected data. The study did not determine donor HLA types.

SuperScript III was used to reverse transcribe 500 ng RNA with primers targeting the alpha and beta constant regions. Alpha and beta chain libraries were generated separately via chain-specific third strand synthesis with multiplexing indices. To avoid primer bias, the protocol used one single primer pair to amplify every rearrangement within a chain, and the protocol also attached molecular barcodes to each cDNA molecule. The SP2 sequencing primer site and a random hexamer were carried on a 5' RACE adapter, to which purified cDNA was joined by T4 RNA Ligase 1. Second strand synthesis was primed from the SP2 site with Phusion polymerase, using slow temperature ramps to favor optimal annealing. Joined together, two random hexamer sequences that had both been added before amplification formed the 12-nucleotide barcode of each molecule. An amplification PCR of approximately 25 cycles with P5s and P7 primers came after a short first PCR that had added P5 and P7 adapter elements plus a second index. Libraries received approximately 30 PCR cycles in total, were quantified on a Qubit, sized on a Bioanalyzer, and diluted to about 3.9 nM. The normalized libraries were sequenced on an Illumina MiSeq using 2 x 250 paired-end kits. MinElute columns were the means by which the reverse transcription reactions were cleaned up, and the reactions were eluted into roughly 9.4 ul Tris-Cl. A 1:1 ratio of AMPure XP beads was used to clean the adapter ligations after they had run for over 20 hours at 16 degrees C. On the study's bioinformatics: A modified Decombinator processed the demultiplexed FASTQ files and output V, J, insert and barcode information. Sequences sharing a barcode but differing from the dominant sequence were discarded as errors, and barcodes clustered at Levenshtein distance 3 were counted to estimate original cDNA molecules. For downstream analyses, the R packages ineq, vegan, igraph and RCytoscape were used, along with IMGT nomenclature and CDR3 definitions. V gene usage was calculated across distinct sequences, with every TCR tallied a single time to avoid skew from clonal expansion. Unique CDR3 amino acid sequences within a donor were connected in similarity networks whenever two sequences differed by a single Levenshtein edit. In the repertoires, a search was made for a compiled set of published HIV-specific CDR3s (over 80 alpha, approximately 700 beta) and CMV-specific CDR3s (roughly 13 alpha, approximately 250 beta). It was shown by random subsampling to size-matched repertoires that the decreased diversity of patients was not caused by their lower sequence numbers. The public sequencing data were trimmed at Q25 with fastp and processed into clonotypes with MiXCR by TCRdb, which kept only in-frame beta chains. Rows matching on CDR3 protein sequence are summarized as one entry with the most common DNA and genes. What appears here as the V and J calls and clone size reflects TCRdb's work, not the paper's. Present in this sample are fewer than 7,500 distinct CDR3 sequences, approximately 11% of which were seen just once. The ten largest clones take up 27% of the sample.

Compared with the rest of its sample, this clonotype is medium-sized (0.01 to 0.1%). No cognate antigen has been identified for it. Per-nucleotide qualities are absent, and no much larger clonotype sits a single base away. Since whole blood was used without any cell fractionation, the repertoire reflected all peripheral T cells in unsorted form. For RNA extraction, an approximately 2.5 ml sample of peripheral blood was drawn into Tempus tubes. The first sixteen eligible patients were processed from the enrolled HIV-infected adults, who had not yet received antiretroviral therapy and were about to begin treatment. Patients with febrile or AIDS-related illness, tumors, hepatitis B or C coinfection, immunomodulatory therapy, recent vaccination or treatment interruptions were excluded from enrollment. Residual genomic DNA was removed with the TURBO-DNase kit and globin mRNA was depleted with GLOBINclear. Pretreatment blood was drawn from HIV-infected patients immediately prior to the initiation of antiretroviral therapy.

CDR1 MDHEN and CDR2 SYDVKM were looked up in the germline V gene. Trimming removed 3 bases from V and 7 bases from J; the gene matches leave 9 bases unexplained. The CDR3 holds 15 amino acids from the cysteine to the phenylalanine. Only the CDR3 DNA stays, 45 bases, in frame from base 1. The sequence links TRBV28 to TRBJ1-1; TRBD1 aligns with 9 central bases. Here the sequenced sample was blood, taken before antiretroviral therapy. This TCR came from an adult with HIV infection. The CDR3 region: CASSFSGQGWGEAFF. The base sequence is TGTGCCAGCAGTTTCTCGGGACAGGGTTGGGGTGAAGCTTTCTTT.